A selection of T cell receptor beta chains follows, all from one sample in a study of blood T cell repertoires in COVID-19. Some clones are missing from TCRdb's copy, which holds only in-frame ones; the method was immunoSEQ multiplex PCR. Seen here are more than 85,000 clones, around 80% observed once, and the top ten hold 25%. Material: peripheral blood. Receptors originate from a man aged 55 to 70 with acute or convalescent COVID-19. CDR3s include the opening cysteine and the closing phenylalanine or tryptophan.

v_gene: TRBV4-2
j_gene: TRBJ1-2
CDR3aa: CASSQGQGADGYTF

v_gene: TRBV19
j_gene: TRBJ1-5
CDR3aa: CASSQGGGRVSNQPQHF

v_gene: TRBV7-2
j_gene: TRBJ2-1
CDR3aa: CASSSLLNNEQFF

v_gene: TRBV27
j_gene: TRBJ1-2
CDR3aa: CASSLWGTGYLTF

v_gene: TRBV7-6
j_gene: TRBJ1-4
CDR3aa: CASSPRDRSFGEKLFF

v_gene: TRBV11-3
j_gene: TRBJ2-2
CDR3aa: CASSSIAGGYTGELFF

v_gene: TRBV14
j_gene: TRBJ1-6
CDR3aa: CASSQEAVSSYNSPLHF

v_gene: TRBV7-9
j_gene: TRBJ1-1
CDR3aa: CASSLPAGGLAEAFF

v_gene: TRBV5-4
j_gene: TRBJ2-7
CDR3aa: CASSLLLYEQYF

v_gene: TRBV28
j_gene: TRBJ1-1
CDR3aa: CASTLERGRVQNTEAFF

v_gene: TRBV10-2
j_gene: TRBJ2-2
CDR3aa: CASRHSGGNTGELFF

v_gene: TRBV28
j_gene: TRBJ1-3
CDR3aa: CASSPRVLSGNTIYF

v_gene: TRBV7-2
j_gene: TRBJ2-3
CDR3aa: CASSLQGTTDTQYF

v_gene: TRBV7-2
j_gene: TRBJ1-4
CDR3aa: CASSPPTNFEKLFF

v_gene: TRBV4-1
j_gene: TRBJ1-6
CDR3aa: CASSYPGGFNSPLHF

v_gene: TRBV12-3/TRBV12-4
j_gene: TRBJ1-2
CDR3aa: CASRRGTVNGYTF

v_gene: TRBV5-4
j_gene: TRBJ2-1
CDR3aa: CASSLDFGGGYNEQFF

v_gene: TRBV9
j_gene: TRBJ1-6
CDR3aa: CASSAGQGASSPLHF

v_gene: TRBV6-5
j_gene: TRBJ2-5
CDR3aa: CASSLVQETQYF

v_gene: TRBV6-5
j_gene: TRBJ1-5
CDR3aa: CASKRDRYQPQHF

v_gene: TRBV27
j_gene: TRBJ2-5
CDR3aa: CASSLNRVGETQYF

v_gene: TRBV7-9
j_gene: TRBJ1-1
CDR3aa: CASAQGAKVEAFF

v_gene: TRBV24-1
j_gene: TRBJ2-1
CDR3aa: CATSDFALAGSYNEQFF

v_gene: TRBV28
j_gene: TRBJ1-1
CDR3aa: CATAVYPDRTGKKDTEAFF

v_gene: TRBV7-9
j_gene: TRBJ1-4
CDR3aa: CASSLRGTGEKLFF

v_gene: TRBV7-9
j_gene: TRBJ2-5
CDR3aa: CASSLVGQLQETQYF

v_gene: TRBV12-3/TRBV12-4
j_gene: TRBJ1-1
CDR3aa: CASSSYRGTEAFF

v_gene: TRBV3-1/TRBV3-2
j_gene: TRBJ2-3
CDR3aa: CASSQAGSGGATQYF

v_gene: TRBV30
j_gene: TRBJ1-6
CDR3aa: CASRGLPRDSPLHF

v_gene: TRBV6-5
j_gene: TRBJ1-6
CDR3aa: CASSYSFGTGNSPLHF

v_gene: TRBV7-9
j_gene: TRBJ2-1
CDR3aa: CASSLGTGDNEQFF

v_gene: TRBV2
j_gene: TRBJ2-2
CDR3aa: CASRAVPNTGELFF

v_gene: TRBV18
j_gene: TRBJ1-2
CDR3aa: CASSAGEGNYGYTF

v_gene: TRBV6-5
j_gene: TRBJ2-3
CDR3aa: CASSYGDRGNFPQYF